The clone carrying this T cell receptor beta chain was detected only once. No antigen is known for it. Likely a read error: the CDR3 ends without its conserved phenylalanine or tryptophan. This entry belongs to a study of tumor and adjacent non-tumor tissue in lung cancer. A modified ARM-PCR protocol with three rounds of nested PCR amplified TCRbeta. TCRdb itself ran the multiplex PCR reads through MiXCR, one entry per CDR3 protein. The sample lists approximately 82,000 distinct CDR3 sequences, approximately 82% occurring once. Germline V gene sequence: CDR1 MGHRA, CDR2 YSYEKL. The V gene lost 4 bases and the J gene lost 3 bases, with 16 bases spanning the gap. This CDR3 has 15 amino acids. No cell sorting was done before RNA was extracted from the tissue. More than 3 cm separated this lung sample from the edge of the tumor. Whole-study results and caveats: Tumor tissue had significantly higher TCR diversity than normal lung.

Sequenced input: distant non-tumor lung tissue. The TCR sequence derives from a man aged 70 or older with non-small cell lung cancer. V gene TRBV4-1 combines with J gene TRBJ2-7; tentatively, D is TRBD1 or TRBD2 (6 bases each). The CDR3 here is CASSLTGASNYEQYL. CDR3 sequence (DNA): TGCGCCAGCAGCCTGACGGGGGCCTCTAACTACGAGCAGTACCTC.